These T cell receptor beta chains were read from a single sample in a study of radiotherapy plus CTLA-4 blockade in lung cancer. Sequencing used immunoSEQ multiplex PCR; TCRdb keeps in-frame clones, though not all of them. The sample records more than 40,000 clones, approximately 90% being singletons. The specimen was peripheral blood, collected from a patient treated with radiotherapy plus ipilimumab. Receptor source: a human donor with non-small cell lung cancer whose response to radiotherapy plus ipilimumab could not be evaluated. The CDR3 runs from the conserved cysteine through the conserved F or W. A D gene is named only where the DNA matches it firmly. Clone size is not always given. Where it is, it says once, few, many or a class for expanded clones.

J	size	V	D	DNA	CDR3
TRBJ1-2	NA	TRBV7-2	TRBD1	TGTGCCAGCAGCTTAGCAAGGACAGGGGGCTATGGCTACACCTTC	CASSLARTGGYGYTF
TRBJ2-1	NA	TRBV11-2	NA	TGTGCCAGCAGCTTATCAAAGCGAACCCCACCAAGCTCCTACAATGAGCAGTTCTTC	CASSLSKRTPPSSYNEQFF
TRBJ2-1	NA	TRBV13	TRBD2	TGTGCCAGCAGCTTGTTTAGCGGGGGGGGAAATGAGCAGTTCTTC	CASSLFSGGGNEQFF
TRBJ2-2	NA	TRBV28	NA	TGTGCCAGCACCTTCCGAGACACCGGGGAGCTGTTTTTT	CASTFRDTGELFF
TRBJ1-4	NA	TRBV21-1	NA	TGTGCCAGCAGCCCCCGGACAGGCTTTAATGAAAAACTGTTTTTT	CASSPRTGFNEKLFF
TRBJ1-1	NA	TRBV7-8	NA	TGTGCCAGCAGCGCGCGGACACCTTCGTGGGCCACTGAAGCTTTCTTT	CASSARTPSWATEAFF
TRBJ2-7	NA	TRBV13	TRBD1	TGTGCCAGCAGCTTAGATGGCCGGACAGGGGGCTACGAGCAGTACTTC	CASSLDGRTGGYEQYF
TRBJ1-2	few	TRBV5-1	TRBD1	TGCGCCAGCAGCCCCTTACAGGGGGCCTATGGCTACACCTTC	CASSPLQGAYGYTF
TRBJ1-4	NA	TRBV6-5	NA	TGTGCCAGCAGTACGGGGGACGGAAGGAGTGAAAAACTGTTTTTT	CASSTGDGRSEKLFF
TRBJ2-7	NA	TRBV29-1	NA	TGCAGCGTTCAAGGCAGGGCATCCTACGAGCAGTACTTC	CSVQGRASYEQYF
TRBJ2-3	NA	TRBV5-4	TRBD2	TGTGCCAGCAGCCTTGGGACTAGCCCAGATACGCAGTATTTT	CASSLGTSPDTQYF
TRBJ2-3	NA	TRBV28	NA	TGTGCCAGCAGTTTACTACAGGGCAAGGGGGATACGCAGTATTTT	CASSLLQGKGDTQYF
TRBJ2-3	NA	TRBV5-1	TRBD1	TGCGCCAGCAGCAGTGGACAGGGGCCCGCCACAGATACGCAGTATTTT	CASSSGQGPATDTQYF
TRBJ1-1	NA	TRBV27	NA	TGTGCCAGCAGTCCCGGGACACCCGAAGCTTTCTTT	CASSPGTPEAFF
TRBJ1-1	NA	TRBV4-3	NA	TGCGCCAGCAGCCAAGACAGGCTACTTGTGAGTAAAGCTTTCTTT	CASSQDRLLVSKAFF
TRBJ1-2	NA	TRBV6-1	NA	TGTGCCAGCAGTGAATCGGGGGGTGGCACGTATTATGGCTACACCTTC	CASSESGGGTYYGYTF